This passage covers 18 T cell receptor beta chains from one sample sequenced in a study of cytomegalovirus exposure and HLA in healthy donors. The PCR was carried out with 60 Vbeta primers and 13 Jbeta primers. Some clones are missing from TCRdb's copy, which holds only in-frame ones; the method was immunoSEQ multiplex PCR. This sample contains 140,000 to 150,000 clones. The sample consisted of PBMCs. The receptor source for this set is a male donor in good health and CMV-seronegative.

CDR3 in amino acids: CASSLQGDPLGQYF. CDR3 DNA: TGTGCCAGCAGCTTACAGGGCGACCCACTGGGACAGTACTTC. The V and J genes are TRBV7-8 and TRBJ2-7; perhaps TRBD1 as D (5 bases). V was shortened by 2 bases and J by 10 bases, with 18 bases between the two germline ends. This CDR3 is 14 amino acids long. The germline CDR1 and CDR2 sequences are SGHVS and FQNEAQ. The whole variable domain, filled in from reference TRBV7-8 and TRBJ2-7, reads GAGVSQSPRYKVAKRGQDVALRCDPISGHVSLFWYQQALGQGPEFLTYFQNEAQLDKSGLPSDRFFAERPEGSVSTLKIQRTQQEDSAVYLCASSLQGDPLGQYFGPGTRLTVT.

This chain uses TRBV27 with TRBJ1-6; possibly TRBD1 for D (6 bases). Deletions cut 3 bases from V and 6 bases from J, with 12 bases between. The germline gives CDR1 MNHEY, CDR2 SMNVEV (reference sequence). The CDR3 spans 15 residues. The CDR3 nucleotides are TGTGCCAGCAGTTTCGGGGGGCTCTTTAATTCACCCCTCCACTTT. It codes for CASSFGGLFNSPLHF.

The CDR3 loop reads CASSQVLAGISYNEQFF. The CDR3 coding sequence is TGTGCCAGCAGCCAAGTCTTAGCGGGAATCTCCTACAATGAGCAGTTCTTC. The chain is built from TRBV4-2 and TRBJ2-1; 8 positions match TRBD2. Germline V CDR1 and CDR2: LGHNA, YNFKEQ. The J segment lost 0 bases and the V segment lost 1 base, leaving 5 bases of the junction unmatched. The CDR3 sequence is 17 residues long.

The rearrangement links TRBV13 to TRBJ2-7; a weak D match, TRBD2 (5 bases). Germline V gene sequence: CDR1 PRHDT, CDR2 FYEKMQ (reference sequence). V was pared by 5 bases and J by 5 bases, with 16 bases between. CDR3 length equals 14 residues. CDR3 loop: CASSLGVANNEQYF. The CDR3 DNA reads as TGTGCCAGCAGCCTGGGAGTAGCGAACAACGAGCAGTACTTC.

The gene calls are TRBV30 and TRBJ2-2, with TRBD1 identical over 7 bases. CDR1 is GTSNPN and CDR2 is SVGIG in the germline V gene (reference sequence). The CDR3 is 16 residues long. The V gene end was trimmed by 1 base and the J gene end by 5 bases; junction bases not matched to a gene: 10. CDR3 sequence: CAWSGNRGRRTGELFF. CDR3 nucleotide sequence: TGTGCCTGGAGTGGGAACAGGGGAAGAAGAACCGGGGAGCTGTTTTTT.

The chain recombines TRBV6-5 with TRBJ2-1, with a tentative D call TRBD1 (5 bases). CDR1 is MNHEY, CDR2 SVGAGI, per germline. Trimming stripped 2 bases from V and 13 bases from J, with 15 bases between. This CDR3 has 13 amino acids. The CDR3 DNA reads TGTGCCAGCAGTTACCCCCAGGGAACCGGACAGTTCTTC. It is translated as CASSYPQGTGQFF.

The CDR3 protein is CASSPTTSGSGNTIYF. Here the CDR3 DNA reads TGTGCCAGCTCACCAACCACTTCTGGCTCTGGAAACACCATATATTTT. The rearrangement uses TRBV18 and TRBJ1-3; no firm D call. CDR3 length: 16 amino acids. From germline, CDR1 is KGHSH and CDR2 LQKENI. Trimming left V 2 bases short and J 0 bases short, with 11 bases between.

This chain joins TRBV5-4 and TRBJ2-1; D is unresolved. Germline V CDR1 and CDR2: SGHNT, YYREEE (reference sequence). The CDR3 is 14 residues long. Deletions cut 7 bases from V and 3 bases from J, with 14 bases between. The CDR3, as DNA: TGTGCCAGCCGCCAGGCGAACCTCTACAATGAGCAGTTCTTC. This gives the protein CASRQANLYNEQFF.

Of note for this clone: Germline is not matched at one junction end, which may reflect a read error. The CDR3 nucleotides are TGTGCCAGCAGTAGGAGGGACAGCCTAGGTTTT. Amino acid sequence: CASSRRDSLGF. The J gene is TRBJ1-5, the V gene TRBV28; 7 bases match TRBD1. Germline values: CDR1 MDHEN, CDR2 SYDVKM. CDR3 length: 11 residues.

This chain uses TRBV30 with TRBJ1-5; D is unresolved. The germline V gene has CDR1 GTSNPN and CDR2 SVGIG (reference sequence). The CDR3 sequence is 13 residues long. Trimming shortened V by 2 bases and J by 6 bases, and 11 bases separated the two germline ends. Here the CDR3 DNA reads TGTGCCTGGAGTTTCGGGATCGGTCAGCCCCAGCATTTT. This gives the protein CAWSFGIGQPQHF.

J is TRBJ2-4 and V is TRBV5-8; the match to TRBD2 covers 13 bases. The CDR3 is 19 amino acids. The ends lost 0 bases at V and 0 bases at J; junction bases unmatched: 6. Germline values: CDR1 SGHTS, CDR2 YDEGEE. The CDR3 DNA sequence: TGTGCCAGCAGCTTGGGACTAGCGGGGGGTCCAATAGCCAAAAACATTCAGTACTTC. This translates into CASSLGLAGGPIAKNIQYF.

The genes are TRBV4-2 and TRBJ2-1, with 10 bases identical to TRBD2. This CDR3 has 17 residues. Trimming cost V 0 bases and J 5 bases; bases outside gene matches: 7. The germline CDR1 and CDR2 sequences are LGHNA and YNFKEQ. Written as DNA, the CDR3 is TGTGCCAGCAGCCAAGATCTCGTAGCGGGGGGCAACAATGAGCAGTTCTTC. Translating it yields CASSQDLVAGGNNEQFF.

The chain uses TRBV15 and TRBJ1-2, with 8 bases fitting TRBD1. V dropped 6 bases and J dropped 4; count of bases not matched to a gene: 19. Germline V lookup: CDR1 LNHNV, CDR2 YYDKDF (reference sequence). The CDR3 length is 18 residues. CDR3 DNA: TGTGCCACCAGGGCGGTTTTGGGGGAGGACAGGGAGTCCTATGGCTACACCTTC. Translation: CATRAVLGEDRESYGYTF.

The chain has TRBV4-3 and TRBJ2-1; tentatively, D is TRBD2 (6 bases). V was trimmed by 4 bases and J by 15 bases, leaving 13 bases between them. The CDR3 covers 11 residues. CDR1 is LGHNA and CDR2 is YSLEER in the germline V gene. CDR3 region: CASSPRLVRFF. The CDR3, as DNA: TGCGCCAGCAGCCCTCGACTAGTCCGGTTCTTC.

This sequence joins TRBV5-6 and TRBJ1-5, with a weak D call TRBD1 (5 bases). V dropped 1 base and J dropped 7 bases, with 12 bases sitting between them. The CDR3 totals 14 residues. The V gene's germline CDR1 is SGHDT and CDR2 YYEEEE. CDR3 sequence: CASSLQGDRQPQHF. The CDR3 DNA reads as TGTGCCAGCAGCTTGCAGGGTGATAGGCAGCCCCAGCATTTT.

CDR3 in amino acids: CASSQGETANTGELFF. CDR3 DNA: TGCGCCAGCAGCCAAGGAGAGACCGCGAACACCGGGGAGCTGTTTTTT. The chain recombines TRBV5-1 with TRBJ2-2; the D is unclear. V shed 4 bases and J shed 0 bases, with 13 bases lying between them. Germline values: CDR1 SGHRS, CDR2 YFSETQ. This CDR3 contains 16 residues.

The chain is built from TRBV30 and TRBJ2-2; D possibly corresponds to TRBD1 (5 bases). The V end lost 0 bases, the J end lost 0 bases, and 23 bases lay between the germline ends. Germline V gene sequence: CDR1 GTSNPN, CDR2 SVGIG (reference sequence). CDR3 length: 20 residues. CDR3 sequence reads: CAWSVWGPAFGLTNTGELFF. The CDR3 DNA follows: TGTGCCTGGAGTGTATGGGGCCCGGCCTTCGGCCTTACGAACACCGGGGAGCTGTTTTTT. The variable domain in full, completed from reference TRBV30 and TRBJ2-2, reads SQTIHQWPATLVQPVGSPLSLECTVEGTSNPNLYWYRQAAGRGLQLLFYSVGIGQISSEVPQNLSASRPQDRQFILSSKKLLLSDSGFYLCAWSVWGPAFGLTNTGELFFGEGSRLTVL.

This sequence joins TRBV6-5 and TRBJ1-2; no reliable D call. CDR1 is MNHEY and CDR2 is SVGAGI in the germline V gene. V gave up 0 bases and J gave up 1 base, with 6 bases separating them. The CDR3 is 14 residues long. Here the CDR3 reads CASSYSSGNYGYTF. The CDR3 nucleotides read TGTGCCAGCAGTTACTCGAGCGGTAACTATGGCTACACCTTC.